This TCR beta chain derives from a study of response to subunit inactivated influenza vaccine. General observations from the study: Authors suggested each seasonal influenza vaccination recruits few new T cells.

This CDR3 is 14 amino acids long. V shed 6 bases, J shed 2 bases, and the junction held 6 bases outside the gene matches. Germline CDR1 and CDR2: SQVTM and ANQGSEA. TCRdb reanalysed the RT-PCR reads using MiXCR and keeps one entry per CDR3 protein. Among 450,000 to 600,000 distinct CDR3 sequences listed, approximately 6.9% were seen once. In its sample, this clonotype was seen many times. The antigen is not known. This clonotype was obtained from a man aged 50-75 years who received an inactivated influenza vaccine. Sequencing used PBMCs from blood, obtained around 2 years after vaccination. The chain combines TRBV29-1 with TRBJ2-2; 7 nucleotides line up with TRBD2. The CDR3 is CSVRGGSNTGELFF. The CDR3 nucleotides are TGCAGCGTCCGCGGGGGTAGCAACACCGGGGAGCTGTTTTTT.